This TCR beta chain is from a study of blood T cell repertoires in COVID-19. Study at large: Acute-phase and convalescent COVID-19 samples originated in the United States, Italy and Spain. Sample material is recorded as cDNA or gDNA derived from T cells, B-cell-depleted T cells, or PBMCs.

Authors' processing steps: Estimation of nucleated cell counts relied on the amplification of reference gene primers. Clones were sequenced by immunoSEQ multiplex PCR, and TCRdb holds only the in-frame ones, with some missing. For V, J and clone size, that table is used; D and trimming come from the DNA. This table has about 140,000 clones, 60% to 80% appearing once. The CDR3 has 14 amino acids. With 5 bases removed from V and 5 bases from J, the gap between germline ends came to 12 bases. From germline, CDR1 is SGHAT and CDR2 FQNNGV. This TCR was recovered from a woman between 50 and 59 years old with active or convalescent COVID-19. The chain uses TRBV11-2 and TRBJ2-2; TRBD1 is a possible D gene (5 bases). Specimen: peripheral blood. This CDR3 is CASSLTYRTGELFF. The DNA for the CDR3 is TGTGCCAGCAGCCTCACTTACAGGACCGGGGAGCTGTTTTTT.